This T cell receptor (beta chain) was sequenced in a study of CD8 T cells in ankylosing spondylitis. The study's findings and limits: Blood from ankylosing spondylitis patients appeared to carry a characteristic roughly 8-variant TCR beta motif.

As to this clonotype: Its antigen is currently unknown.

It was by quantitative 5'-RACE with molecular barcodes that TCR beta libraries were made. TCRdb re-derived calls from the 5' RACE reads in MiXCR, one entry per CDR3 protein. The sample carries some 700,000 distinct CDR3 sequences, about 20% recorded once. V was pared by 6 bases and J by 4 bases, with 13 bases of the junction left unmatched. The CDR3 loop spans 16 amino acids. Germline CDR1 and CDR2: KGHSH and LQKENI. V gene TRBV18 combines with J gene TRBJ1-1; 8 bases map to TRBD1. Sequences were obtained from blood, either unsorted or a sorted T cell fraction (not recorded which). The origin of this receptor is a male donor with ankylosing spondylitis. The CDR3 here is CASSPAGQGARTEAFF. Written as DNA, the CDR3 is TGTGCCAGCTCCCCAGCAGGGCAGGGGGCCCGCACTGAAGCTTTCTTT.